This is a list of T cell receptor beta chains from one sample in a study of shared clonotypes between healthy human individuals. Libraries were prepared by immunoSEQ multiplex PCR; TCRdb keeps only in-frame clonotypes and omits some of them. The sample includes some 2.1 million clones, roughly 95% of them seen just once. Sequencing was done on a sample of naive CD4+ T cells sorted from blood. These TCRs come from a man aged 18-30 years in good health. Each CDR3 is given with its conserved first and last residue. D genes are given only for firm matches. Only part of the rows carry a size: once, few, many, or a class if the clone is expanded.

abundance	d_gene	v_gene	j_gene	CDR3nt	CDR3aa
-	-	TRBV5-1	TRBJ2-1	TGCGCCAGCGGCGACGGGCTTTACAATGAGCAGTTCTTC	CASGDGLYNEQFF
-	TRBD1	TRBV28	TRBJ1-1	TGTGCCAGCAGTTTAACGGGACAGAATGTGAACACTGAAGCTTTCTTT	CASSLTGQNVNTEAFF
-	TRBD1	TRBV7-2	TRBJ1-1	TGTGCCAGCAGCTCGAGGGGGCAGGACACTGAAGCTTTCTTT	CASSSRGQDTEAFF
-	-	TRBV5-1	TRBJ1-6	TGCGCCAGCAGTCAGGGTGCCTCAGAAAATTCACCCCTCCACTTT	CASSQGASENSPLHF
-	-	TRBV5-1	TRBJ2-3	TGCGCCAGCAGCTCCGGGACCTTACGGGCAGATACGCAGTATTTT	CASSSGTLRADTQYF
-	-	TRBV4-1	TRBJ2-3	TGCGCCAGCAGCCAAGACGGACTGCGATTAGATACGCAGTATTTT	CASSQDGLRLDTQYF
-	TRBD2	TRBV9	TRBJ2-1	TGTGCCAGCAGCCATCAGCGGGGGGACTACAATGAGCAGTTCTTC	CASSHQRGDYNEQFF
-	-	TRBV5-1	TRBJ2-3	TGCGCCAGCAGCTTGGACAGGCGAAGCACAGATACGCAGTATTTT	CASSLDRRSTDTQYF
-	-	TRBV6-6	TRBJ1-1	TGTGCCAGCAGTTACGGGCAGGGGTCCACTGAAGCTTTCTTT	CASSYGQGSTEAFF
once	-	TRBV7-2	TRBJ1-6	TGTGCCAGCAGCTTATTTTATATACAGGCTAATTCACCCCTCCACTTT	CASSLFYIQANSPLHF
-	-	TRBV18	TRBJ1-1	TGTGCCAGCTCACTGGACAGCTTGAACACTGAAGCTTTCTTT	CASSLDSLNTEAFF
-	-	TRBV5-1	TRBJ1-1	TGCGCCAGCAGCTTCAAGGGCGGGGACACTGAAGCTTTCTTT	CASSFKGGDTEAFF
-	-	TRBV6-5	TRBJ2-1	TGTGCCAGCAGTTACGGACTGGGGAACTACAATGAGCAGTTCTTC	CASSYGLGNYNEQFF
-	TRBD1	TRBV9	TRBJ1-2	TGTGCCAGCAGCTCCGGGACAGTTAATAACTATGGCTACACCTTC	CASSSGTVNNYGYTF
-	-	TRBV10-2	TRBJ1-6	TGCGCCAGCAGTGAGGCAGGGATAAATTCACCCCTCCACTTT	CASSEAGINSPLHF
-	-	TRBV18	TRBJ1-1	TGTGCCAGCTCATCCGGGGCACAGGAGATTGAAGCTTTCTTT	CASSSGAQEIEAFF
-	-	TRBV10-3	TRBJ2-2	TGTGCCATCAGTGATGGGCAGGGTGGCACCGGGGAGCTGTTTTTT	CAISDGQGGTGELFF
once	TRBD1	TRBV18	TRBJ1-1	TGTGCCAGCTCACCACGGACAGGGATGAGCACTGAAGCTTTCTTT	CASSPRTGMSTEAFF
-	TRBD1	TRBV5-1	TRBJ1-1	TGCGCCAGCAGCTTGGAAGGAGGGGGCTTGTCCGGGGCTGCAGCTTTCTTT	CASSLEGGGLSGAAAFF
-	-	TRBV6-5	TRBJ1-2	TGTGCCAGCAGCTCCCAGGGAAGTGGCTACACCTTC	CASSSQGSGYTF
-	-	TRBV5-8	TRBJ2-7	TGTGCCAGCAGCGCGGCCTCTAGGAAGGGTTACGAGCAGTACTTC	CASSAASRKGYEQYF
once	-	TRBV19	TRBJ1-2	TGTGCCAGTAGTATAGATAGGGGCGGCTATGGCTACACCTTC	CASSIDRGGYGYTF
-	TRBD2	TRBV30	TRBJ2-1	TGTGCCTGGAGCTTACCGGGACTAGCGGGATACAATGAGCAGTTCTTC	CAWSLPGLAGYNEQFF
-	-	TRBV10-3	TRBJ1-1	TGTGCCATCAGTGAGTCGAAGACAGTCCCGAACACTGAAGCTTTCTTT	CAISESKTVPNTEAFF
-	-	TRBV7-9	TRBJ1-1	TGTGCCAGCAGCTTAGCGGGGACGTTTAACACTGAAGCTTTCTTT	CASSLAGTFNTEAFF
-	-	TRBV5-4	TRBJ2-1	TGTGCCAGCAGCTTTTGGTTAAGCTCCTACAATGAGCAGTTCTTC	CASSFWLSSYNEQFF
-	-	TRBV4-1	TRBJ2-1	TGCGCCAGCAGCCAGCCTATACTCCCGTACAATGAGCAGTTCTTC	CASSQPILPYNEQFF
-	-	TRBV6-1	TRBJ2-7	TGTGCCAGCATTCCTTCCGCGCCCCAGGTAGGCGAGCAGTACTTC	CASIPSAPQVGEQYF
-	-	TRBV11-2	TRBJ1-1	TGTGCCAGCAGCTTAGTTGACATGAACACTGAAGCTTTCTTT	CASSLVDMNTEAFF